This TCR beta chain comes out of a study of OX40 agonist ivuxolimab in advanced cancers. Study information: Patients received the agonistic anti-OX40 (CD134) antibody ivuxolimab. Study-wide results and caveats: Patients with a partial response at 0.1-3.0 mg/kg had among the lowest clonal expansion. The authors also found low normalized T-cell clonal expansion in some nonresponders.

Notes on this clone: What it binds is not known.

Exclusion of a patient followed from autoimmune disease history or systemic immunosuppression. Profiled with immunoSEQ multiplex PCR; TCRdb holds only in-frame clones, not every one. The repertoire includes around 75,000 clones, about 91% of them detected once, and around 2.3% sits in the top ten. V was trimmed by 3 bases and J by 2 bases, leaving 10 bases between them. CDR1 is KGHSH and CDR2 is LQKENI in the germline V gene. The CDR3 has 14 residues. This sample comprised CD4+ or CD8+ T cells sorted from blood, obtained in a trial of the OX40 agonist ivuxolimab. This TCR derives from an adult with an advanced solid tumor such as melanoma, head and neck, liver or kidney cancer. The chain combines TRBV18 with TRBJ2-5; D is perhaps TRBD1 (6 bases). The CDR3 reads CASSPRTAQETQYF. The CDR3, as DNA: TGTGCCAGCTCACCCCGGACAGCACAAGAGACCCAGTACTTC.